What follows is one TCR beta chain and its context. The source of the sample is a study of blood T cell repertoires in COVID-19. On the study more broadly: The cDNA or gDNA used as material had been derived from T cells, B-cell-depleted T cells, or PBMCs.

Methods used by the authors: Reference gene primer amplification gave estimated nucleated cell counts. Some clones are missing from TCRdb's copy, which holds only in-frame ones; the method was immunoSEQ multiplex PCR. Clone size and V and J calls were adopted from that table, with D and trimming inferred from the DNA. The data show about 56,000 clones, roughly 80% seen once. The germline V gene encodes CDR1 SNHLY and CDR2 FYNNEI. Between the trimmed V and J ends, which lost 1 base and 3 bases, there was a span of 6 bases. The CDR3 covers 13 residues. Sample: peripheral blood. This receptor was identified in a woman of 80 years or more with acute or convalescent COVID-19. This rearrangement joins TRBV2 to TRBJ1-1; D unresolved. The CDR3 loop is CASSEGADTEAFF. The CDR3 DNA follows: TGTGCCAGCAGTGAAGGGGCTGACACTGAAGCTTTCTTT.